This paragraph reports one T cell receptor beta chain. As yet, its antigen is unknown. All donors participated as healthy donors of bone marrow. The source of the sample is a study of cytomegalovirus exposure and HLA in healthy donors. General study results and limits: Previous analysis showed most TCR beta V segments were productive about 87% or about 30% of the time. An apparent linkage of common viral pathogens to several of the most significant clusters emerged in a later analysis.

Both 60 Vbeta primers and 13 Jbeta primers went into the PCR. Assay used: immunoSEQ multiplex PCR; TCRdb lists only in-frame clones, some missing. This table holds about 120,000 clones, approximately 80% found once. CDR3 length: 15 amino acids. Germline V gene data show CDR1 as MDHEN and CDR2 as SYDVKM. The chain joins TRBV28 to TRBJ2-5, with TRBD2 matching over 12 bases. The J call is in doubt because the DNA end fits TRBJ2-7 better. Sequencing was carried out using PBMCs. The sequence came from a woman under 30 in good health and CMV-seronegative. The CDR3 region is CASSLRTSGVYEQYF. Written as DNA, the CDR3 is TGTGCCAGCAGTTTAAGGACTAGCGGGGTATACGAGCAGTACTTC.